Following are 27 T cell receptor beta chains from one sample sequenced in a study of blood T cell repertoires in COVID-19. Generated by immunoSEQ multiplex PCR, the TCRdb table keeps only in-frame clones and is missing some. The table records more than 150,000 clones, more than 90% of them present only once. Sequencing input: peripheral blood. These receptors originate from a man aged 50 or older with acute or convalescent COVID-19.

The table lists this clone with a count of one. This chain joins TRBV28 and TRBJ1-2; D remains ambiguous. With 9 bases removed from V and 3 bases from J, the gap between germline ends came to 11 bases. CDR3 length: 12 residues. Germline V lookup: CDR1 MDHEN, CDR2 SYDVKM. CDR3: CASSSNYYGYTF. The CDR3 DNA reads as TGTGCCAGTTCTTCCAACTACTATGGCTACACCTTC.

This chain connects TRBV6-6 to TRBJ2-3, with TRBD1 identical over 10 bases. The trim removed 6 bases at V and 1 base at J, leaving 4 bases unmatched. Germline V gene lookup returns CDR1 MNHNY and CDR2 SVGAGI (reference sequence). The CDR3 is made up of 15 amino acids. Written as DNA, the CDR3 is TGTGCCAGCAGCCCGACAGGGGGCGGCACAGATACGCAGTATTTT. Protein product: CASSPTGGGTDTQYF.

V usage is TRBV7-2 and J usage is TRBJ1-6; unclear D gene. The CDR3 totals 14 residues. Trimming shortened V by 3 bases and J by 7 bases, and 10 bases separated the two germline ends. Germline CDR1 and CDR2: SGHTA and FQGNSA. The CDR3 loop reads CASSFRRGNSPLHF. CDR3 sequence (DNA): TGTGCCAGCAGCTTTAGGCGGGGAAATTCACCCCTCCACTTT.

The DNA for the CDR3 is TGTGCCAGTAGTCTTGGGGGCTCGGGCAATCAGCCCCAGCATTTT. It translates to CASSLGGSGNQPQHF. The chain uses TRBV19 and TRBJ1-5; D may be TRBD1 (6 bases). Germline values: CDR1 LNHDA, CDR2 SQIVND (reference sequence). V was shortened by 5 bases and J by 2 bases, with 13 bases between the two germline ends. The CDR3 extends over 15 amino acids. Full variable domain (rest looked up from reference TRBV19 and TRBJ1-5): DGGITQSPKYLFRKEGQNVTLSCEQNLNHDAMYWYRQDPGQGLRLIYYSQIVNDFQKGDIAEGYSVSREKKESFPLTVTSAQKNPTAFYLCASSLGGSGNQPQHFGDGTRLSIL.

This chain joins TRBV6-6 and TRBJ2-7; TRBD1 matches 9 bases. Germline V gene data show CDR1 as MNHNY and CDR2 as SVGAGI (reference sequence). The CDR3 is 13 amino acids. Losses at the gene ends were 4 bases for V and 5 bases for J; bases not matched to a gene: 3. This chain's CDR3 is CASSWDRDHEQYV. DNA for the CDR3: TGTGCCAGCAGTTGGGACAGGGACCACGAGCAGTACGTC.

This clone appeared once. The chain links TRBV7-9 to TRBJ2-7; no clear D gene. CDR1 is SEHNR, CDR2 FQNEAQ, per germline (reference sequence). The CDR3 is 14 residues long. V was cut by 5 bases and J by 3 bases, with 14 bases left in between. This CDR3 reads CASSQTGSIYEQYF. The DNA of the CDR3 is TGTGCCAGCAGCCAAACCGGGTCGATCTACGAGCAGTACTTC.

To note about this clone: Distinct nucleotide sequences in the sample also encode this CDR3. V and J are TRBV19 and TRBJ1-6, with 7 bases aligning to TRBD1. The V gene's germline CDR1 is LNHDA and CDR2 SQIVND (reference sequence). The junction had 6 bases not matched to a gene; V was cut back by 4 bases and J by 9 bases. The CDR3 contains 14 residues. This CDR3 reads CASSTDREGSPLHF. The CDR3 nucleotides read TGTGCCAGTAGTACAGACAGGGAAGGTTCACCCCTCCACTTT.

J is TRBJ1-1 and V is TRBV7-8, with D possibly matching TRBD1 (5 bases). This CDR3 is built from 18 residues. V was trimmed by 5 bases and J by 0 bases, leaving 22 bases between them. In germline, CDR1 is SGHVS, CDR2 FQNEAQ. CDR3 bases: TGTGCCAGCAGCAGTTTGGTTGAAAGGGGTCGGGTGAACACTGAAGCTTTCTTT. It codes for CASSSLVERGRVNTEAFF.

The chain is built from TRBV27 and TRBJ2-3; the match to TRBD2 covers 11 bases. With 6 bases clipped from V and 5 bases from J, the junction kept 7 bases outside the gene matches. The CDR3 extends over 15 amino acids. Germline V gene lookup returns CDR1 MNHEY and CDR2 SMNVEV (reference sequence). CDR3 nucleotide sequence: TGTGCCAGCAGCAGCTTTACTAGCGGGAGAGATACGCAGTATTTT. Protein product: CASSSFTSGRDTQYF.

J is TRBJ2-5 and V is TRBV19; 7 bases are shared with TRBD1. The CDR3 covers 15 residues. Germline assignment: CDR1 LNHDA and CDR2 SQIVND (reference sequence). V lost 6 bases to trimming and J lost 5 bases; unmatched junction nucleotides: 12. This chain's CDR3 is CASSSRPGGFETQYF. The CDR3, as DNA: TGTGCCAGTAGCTCCCGGCCAGGGGGTTTTGAGACCCAGTACTTC.

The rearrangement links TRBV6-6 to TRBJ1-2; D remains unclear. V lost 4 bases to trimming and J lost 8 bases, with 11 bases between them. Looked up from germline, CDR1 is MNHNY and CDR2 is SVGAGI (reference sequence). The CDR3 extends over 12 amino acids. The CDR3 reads CASSSNLGGYTF. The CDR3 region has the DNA TGTGCCAGCAGTTCAAACCTGGGCGGCTACACCTTC.

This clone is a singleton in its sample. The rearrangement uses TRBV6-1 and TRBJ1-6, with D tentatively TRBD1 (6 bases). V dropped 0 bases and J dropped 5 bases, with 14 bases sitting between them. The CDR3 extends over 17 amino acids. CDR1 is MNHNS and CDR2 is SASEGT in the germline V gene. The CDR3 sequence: CASSEASYRVDNSPLHF. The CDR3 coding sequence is TGTGCCAGCAGTGAAGCGAGCTACAGGGTGGATAATTCACCCCTCCACTTT.

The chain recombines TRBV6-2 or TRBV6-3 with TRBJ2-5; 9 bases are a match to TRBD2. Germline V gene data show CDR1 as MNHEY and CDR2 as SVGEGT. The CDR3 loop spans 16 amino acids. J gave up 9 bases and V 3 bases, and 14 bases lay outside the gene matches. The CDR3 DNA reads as TGTGCCAGCAGTTATCCTCCTGGGGAGCGGGAGGTAGCCCAGTACTTC. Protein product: CASSYPPGEREVAQYF.

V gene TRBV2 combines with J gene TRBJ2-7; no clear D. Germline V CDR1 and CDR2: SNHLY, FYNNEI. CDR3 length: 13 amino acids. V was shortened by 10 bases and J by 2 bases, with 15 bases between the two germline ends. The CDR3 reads CAIPGARPYEQYF. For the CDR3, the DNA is TGTGCCATACCGGGTGCAAGACCCTACGAGCAGTACTTC. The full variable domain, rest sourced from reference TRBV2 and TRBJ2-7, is EPEVTQTPSHQVTQMGQEVILRCVPISNHLYFYWYRQILGQKVEFLVSFYNNEISEKSEIFDDQFSVERPDGSNFTLKIRSTKLEDSAMYFCAIPGARPYEQYFGPGTRLTVT.

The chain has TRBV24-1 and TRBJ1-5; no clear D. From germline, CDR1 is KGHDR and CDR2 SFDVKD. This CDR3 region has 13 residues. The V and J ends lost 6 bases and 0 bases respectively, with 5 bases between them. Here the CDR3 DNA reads TGTGCCACCAGTACATATAGCAATCAGCCCCAGCATTTT. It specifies CATSTYSNQPQHF.

The chain's CDR3 is CASSQAGTRYGYTF. The CDR3 bases are TGTGCCAGCAGCCAAGCCGGGACAAGGTATGGCTACACCTTC. This sequence joins TRBV3-1 (or the pseudogene TRBV3-2) and TRBJ1-2; D is perhaps TRBD1 (6 bases). V was cut by 1 base and J by 5 bases, with 11 bases left in between. This CDR3 contains 14 residues. The germline gives CDR1 LGHDT, CDR2 YNNKEL (reference sequence).

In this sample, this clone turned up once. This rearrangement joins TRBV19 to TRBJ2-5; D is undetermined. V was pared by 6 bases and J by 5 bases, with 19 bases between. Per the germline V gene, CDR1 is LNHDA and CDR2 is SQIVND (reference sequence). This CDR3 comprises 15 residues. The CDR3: CASRDGFTAQETQYF. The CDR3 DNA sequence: TGTGCCAGTAGAGACGGGTTTACTGCCCAGGAGACCCAGTACTTC.

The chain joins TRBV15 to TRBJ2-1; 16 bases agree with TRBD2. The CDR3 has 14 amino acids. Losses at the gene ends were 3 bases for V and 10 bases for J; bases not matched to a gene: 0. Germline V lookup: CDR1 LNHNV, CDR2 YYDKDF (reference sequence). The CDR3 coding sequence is TGTGCCACCAGCAGGGGACTAGCGGGGGGGGAGCAGTTCTTC. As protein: CATSRGLAGGEQFF. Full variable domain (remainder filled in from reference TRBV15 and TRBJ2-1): DAMVIQNPRYQVTQFGKPVTLSCSQTLNHNVMYWYQQKSSQAPKLLFHYYDKDFNNEADTPDNFQSRRPNTSFCFLDIRSPGLGDTAMYLCATSRGLAGGEQFFGPGTRLTVL.

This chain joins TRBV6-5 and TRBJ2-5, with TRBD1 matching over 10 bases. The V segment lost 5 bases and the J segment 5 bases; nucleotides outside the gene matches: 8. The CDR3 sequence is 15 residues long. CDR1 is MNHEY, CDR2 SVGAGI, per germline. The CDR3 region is CASSPPGQGSETQYF. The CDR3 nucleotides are TGTGCCAGCAGTCCGCCGGGACAGGGGTCGGAGACCCAGTACTTC.

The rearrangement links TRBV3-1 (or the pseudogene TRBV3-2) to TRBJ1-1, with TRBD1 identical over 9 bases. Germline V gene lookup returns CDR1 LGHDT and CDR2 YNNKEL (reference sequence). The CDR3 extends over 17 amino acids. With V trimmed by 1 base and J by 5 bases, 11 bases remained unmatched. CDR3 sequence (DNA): TGTGCCAGCAGCCAAGTACGTAGAGGACAGGGGCGAACTGAAGCTTTCTTT. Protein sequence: CASSQVRRGQGRTEAFF.

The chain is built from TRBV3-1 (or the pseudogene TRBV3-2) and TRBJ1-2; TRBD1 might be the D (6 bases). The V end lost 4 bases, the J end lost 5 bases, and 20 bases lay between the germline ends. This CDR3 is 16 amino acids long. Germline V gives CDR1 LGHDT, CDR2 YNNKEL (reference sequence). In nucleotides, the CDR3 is TGTGCCAGCAGCCTGAACAGGGTGAGGGGGGGGTATGGCTACACCTTC. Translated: CASSLNRVRGGYGYTF.

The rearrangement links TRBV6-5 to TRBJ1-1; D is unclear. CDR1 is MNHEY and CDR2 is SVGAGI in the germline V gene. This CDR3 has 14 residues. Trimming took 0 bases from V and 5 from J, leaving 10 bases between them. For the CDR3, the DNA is TGTGCCAGCAGTTACTCCTGGGTGAGGACTGAAGCTTTCTTT. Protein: CASSYSWVRTEAFF.

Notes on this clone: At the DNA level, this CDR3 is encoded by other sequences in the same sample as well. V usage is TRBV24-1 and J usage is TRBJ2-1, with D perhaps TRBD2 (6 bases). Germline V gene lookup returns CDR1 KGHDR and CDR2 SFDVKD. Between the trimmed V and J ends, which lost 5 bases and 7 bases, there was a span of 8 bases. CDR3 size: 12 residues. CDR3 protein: CATSVGGNEQFF. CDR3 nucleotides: TGTGCCACCAGTGTGGGGGGAAATGAGCAGTTCTTC.

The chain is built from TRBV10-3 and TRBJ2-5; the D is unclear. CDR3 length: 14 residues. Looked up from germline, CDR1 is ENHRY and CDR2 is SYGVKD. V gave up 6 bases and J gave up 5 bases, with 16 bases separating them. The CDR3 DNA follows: TGTGCCATCAGCGAACTAATCGGCGCGGAGACCCAGTACTTC. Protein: CAISELIGAETQYF.

CDR3 sequence reads: CASSQSSGRGGEQFF. CDR3 in DNA: TGCGCCAGCAGCCAGTCTAGCGGGAGAGGCGGTGAGCAGTTCTTC. The chain employs TRBV5-1 and TRBJ2-1, with 10 bases that match TRBD2. The germline gives CDR1 SGHRS, CDR2 YFSETQ. Germline trimming cut 4 bases from V and 9 bases from J; bases unmatched to any gene: 10. The CDR3 runs to 15 residues.

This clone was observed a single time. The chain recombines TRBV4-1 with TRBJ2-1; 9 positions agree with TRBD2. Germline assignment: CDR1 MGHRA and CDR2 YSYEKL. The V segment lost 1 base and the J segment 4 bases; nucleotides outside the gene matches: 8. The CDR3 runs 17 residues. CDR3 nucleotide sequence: TGCGCCAGCAGCCAAGCTGCGGGAGGGCCTTGGTACAATGAGCAGTTCTTC. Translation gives CASSQAAGGPWYNEQFF.

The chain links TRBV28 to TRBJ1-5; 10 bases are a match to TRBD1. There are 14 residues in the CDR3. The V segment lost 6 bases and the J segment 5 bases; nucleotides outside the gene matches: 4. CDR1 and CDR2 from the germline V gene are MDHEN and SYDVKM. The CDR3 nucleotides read TGTGCCAGCAGCTCGGGACAGGGGCATCAGCCCCAGCATTTT. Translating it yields CASSSGQGHQPQHF.